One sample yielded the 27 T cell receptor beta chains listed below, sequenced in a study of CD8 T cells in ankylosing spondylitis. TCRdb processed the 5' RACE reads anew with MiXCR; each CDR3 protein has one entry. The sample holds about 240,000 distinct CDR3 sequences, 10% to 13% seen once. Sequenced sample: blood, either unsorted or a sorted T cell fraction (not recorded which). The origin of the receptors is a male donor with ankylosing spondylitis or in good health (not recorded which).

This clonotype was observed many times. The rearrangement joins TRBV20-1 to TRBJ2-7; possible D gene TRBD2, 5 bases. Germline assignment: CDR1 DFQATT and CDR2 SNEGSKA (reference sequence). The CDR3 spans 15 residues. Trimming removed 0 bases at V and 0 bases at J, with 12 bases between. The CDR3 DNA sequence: TGCAGTGCTAGAGATCGGGATGTTTCCTCCTACGAGCAGTACTTC. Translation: CSARDRDVSSYEQYF.

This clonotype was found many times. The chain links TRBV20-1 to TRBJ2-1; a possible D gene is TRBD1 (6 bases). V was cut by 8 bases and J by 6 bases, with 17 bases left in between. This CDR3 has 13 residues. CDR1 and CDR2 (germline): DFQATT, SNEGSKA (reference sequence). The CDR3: CSTRTELTNEQFF. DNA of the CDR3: TGCAGTACCAGGACAGAACTCACCAATGAGCAGTTCTTC.

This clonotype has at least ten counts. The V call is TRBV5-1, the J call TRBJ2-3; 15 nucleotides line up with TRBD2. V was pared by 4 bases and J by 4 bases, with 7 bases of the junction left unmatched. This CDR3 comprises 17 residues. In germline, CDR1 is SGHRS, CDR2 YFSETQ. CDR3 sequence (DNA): TGCGCCAGCAGCACGCGGACTAGCGGGGGGGCCGCAGATACGCAGTATTTT. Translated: CASSTRTSGGAADTQYF. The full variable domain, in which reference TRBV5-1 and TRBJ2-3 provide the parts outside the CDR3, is KAGVTQTPRYLIKTRGQQVTLSCSPISGHRSVSWYQQTPGQGLQFLFEYFSETQRNKGNFPGRFSGRQFSNSRSEMNVSTLELGDSALYLCASSTRTSGGAADTQYFGPGTRLTVL.

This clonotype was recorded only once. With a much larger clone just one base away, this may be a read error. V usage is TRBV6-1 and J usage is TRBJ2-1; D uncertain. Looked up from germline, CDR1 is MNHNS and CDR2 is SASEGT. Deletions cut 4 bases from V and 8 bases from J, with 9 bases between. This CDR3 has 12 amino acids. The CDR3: CASSVSWYEQFF. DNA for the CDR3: TGTGCCAGCAGTGTCTCCTGGTATGAGCAGTTCTTC.

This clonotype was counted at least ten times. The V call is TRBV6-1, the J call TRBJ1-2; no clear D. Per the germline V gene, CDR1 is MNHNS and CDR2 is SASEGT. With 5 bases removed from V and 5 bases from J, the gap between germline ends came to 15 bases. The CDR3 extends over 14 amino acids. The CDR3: CASSLAGAWYGYTF. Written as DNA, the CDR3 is TGTGCCAGCAGTCTCGCGGGCGCTTGGTATGGCTACACCTTC.

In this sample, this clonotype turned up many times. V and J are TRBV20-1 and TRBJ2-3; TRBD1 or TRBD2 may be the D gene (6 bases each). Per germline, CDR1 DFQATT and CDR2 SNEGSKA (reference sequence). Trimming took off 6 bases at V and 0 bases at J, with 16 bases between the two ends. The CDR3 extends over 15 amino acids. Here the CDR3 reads CSALDGGTSTDTQYF. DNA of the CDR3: TGCAGTGCCCTGGATGGGGGGACAAGCACAGATACGCAGTATTTT.

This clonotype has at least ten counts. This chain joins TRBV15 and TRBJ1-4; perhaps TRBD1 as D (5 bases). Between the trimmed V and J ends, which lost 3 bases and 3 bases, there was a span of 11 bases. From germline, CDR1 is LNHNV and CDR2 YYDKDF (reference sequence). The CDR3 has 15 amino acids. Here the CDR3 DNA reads TGTGCCACCAGCAGGGACAAGGTGGCTAATGAAAAACTGTTTTTT. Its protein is CATSRDKVANEKLFF.

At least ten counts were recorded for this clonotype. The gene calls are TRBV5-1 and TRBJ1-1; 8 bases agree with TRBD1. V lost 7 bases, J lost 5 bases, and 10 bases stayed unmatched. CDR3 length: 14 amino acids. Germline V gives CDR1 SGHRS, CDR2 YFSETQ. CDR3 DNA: TGCGCCAGCGCCAACGGGCAGGGGGCAACTGAAGCTTTCTTT. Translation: CASANGQGATEAFF.

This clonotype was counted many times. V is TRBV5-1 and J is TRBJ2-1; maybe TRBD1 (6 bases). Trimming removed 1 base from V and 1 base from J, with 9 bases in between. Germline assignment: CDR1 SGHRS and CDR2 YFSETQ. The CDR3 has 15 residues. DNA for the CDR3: TGCGCCAGCAGCTTGCGGACAGAATCCTACAATGAGCAGTTCTTC. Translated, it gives CASSLRTESYNEQFF.

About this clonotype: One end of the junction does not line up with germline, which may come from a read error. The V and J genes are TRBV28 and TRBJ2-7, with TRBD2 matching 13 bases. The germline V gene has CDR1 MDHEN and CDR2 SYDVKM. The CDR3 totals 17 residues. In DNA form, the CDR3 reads TGTGCCAGCGTCCCGGGACTAGCGGGAAGGGGCGGCTACGGGCAGTACTTC. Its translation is CASVPGLAGRGGYGQYF.

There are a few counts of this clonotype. CDR3 in DNA: TGTGCCTGGTTCTCGGCGGGGGGCCCCTCCTACGAGCAGTACTTC. Encoded protein: CAWFSAGGPSYEQYF. This chain joins TRBV30 and TRBJ2-7, with TRBD2 identical over 8 bases. The CDR3 totals 15 residues. Trimming removed 5 bases from V and 0 bases from J; junction bases left unmatched: 9. Germline V gene data show CDR1 as GTSNPN and CDR2 as SVGIG (reference sequence). Drawing the rest from reference TRBV30 and TRBJ2-7, the complete variable domain is SQTIHQWPATLVQPVGSPLSLECTVEGTSNPNLYWYRQAAGRGLQLLFYSVGIGQISSEVPQNLSASRPQDRQFILSSKKLLLSDSGFYLCAWFSAGGPSYEQYFGPGTRLTVT.

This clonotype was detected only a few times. CDR3 DNA sequence: TGCGCCAGCAGCCATCTTCCGGGACTCAACACCGGGGAGCTGTTTTTT. This gives the protein CASSHLPGLNTGELFF. The chain joins TRBV4-3 to TRBJ2-2; D may be TRBD2 (6 bases). The germline V gene has CDR1 LGHNA and CDR2 YSLEER. This CDR3 is built from 16 residues. Trimming took off 3 bases at V and 2 bases at J, with 13 bases between the two ends.

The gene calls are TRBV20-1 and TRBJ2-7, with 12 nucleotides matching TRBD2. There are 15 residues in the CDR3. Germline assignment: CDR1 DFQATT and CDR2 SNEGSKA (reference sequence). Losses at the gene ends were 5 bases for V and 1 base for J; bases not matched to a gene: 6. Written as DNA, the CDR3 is TGCAGTGCTGGAACTAGCGGGAGGCCATCCTACGAGCAGTACTTC. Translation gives CSAGTSGRPSYEQYF.

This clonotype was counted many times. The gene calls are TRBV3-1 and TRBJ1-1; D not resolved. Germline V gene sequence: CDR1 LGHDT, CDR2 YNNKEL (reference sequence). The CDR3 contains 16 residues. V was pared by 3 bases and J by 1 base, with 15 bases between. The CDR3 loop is CASSQTVGRSNTEAFF. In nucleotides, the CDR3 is TGTGCCAGCAGCCAGACCGTGGGCAGATCGAACACTGAAGCTTTCTTT.

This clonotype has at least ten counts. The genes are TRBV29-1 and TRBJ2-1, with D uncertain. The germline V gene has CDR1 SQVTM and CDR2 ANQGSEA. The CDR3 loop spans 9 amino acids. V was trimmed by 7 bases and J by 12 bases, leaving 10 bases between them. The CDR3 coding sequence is TGCAGCGCTGCCCCAGGGCAGTTCTTC. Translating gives CSAAPGQFF.

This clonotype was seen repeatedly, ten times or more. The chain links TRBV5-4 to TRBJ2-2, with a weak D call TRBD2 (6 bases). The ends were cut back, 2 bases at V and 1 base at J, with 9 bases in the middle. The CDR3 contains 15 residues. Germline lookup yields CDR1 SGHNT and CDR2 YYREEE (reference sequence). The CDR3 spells CASSLGLLNTGELFF. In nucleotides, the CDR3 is TGTGCCAGCAGCTTAGGACTACTGAACACCGGGGAGCTGTTTTTT.

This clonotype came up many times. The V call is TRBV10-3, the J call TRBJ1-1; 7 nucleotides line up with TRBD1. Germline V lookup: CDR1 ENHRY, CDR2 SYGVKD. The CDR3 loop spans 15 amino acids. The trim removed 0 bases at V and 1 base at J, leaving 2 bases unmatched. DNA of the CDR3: TGTGCCATCAGTGAGTCCCCAGGGGGGAACACTGAAGCTTTCTTT. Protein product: CAISESPGGNTEAFF.

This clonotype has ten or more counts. The CDR3 DNA sequence: TGTGCCAGCAGTTTTGGGCTATTAATTCAGCCCCAGCATTTT. It is translated as CASSFGLLIQPQHF. The chain carries TRBV12-3 or TRBV12-4 and TRBJ1-5; no reliable D call. The CDR3 contains 14 residues. The V end was cut by 3 bases, the J end by 6 bases, with 12 bases between.

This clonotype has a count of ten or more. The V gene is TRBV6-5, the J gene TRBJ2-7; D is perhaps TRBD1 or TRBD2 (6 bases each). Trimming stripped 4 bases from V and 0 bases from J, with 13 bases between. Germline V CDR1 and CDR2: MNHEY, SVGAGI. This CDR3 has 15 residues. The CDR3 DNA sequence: TGTGCCAGCAGTTTACAGGGAGGTACCTCCTACGAGCAGTACTTC. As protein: CASSLQGGTSYEQYF.

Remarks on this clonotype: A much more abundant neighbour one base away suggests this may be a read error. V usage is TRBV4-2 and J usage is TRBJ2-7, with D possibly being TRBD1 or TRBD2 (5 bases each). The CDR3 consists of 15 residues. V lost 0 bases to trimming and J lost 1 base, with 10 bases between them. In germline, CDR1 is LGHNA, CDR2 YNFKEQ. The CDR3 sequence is CASSQDIGASYEQYF. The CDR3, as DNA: TGTGCCAGCAGCCAAGATATCGGGGCATCCTACGAGCAGTACTTC.

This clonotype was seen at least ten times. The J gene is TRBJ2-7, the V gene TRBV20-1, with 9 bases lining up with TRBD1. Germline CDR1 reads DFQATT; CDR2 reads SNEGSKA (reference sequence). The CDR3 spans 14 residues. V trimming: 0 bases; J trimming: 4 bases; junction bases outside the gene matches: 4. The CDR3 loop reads CSARDHRGLYEQYF. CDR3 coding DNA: TGCAGTGCTAGAGATCACAGGGGGCTTTACGAGCAGTACTTC.

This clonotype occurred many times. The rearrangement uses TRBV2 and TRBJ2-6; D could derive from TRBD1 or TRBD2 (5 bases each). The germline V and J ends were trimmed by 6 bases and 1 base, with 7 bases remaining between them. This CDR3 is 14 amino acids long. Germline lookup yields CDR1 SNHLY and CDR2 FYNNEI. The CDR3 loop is CASRGPSGANVLTF. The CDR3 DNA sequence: TGTGCCAGCAGGGGACCGTCTGGGGCCAACGTCCTGACTTTC.

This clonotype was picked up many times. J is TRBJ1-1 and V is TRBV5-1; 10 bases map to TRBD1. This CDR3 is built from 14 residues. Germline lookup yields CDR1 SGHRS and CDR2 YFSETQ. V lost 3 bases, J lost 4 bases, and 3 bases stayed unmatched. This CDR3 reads CASSSWTGGTEAFF. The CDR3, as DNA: TGCGCCAGCAGCTCATGGACAGGGGGCACTGAAGCTTTCTTT.

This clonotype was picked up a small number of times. The DNA of the CDR3 is TGCGCCAGCAAGCCGGGCAGGGGGGAAGGGATAACCGGGGAGCTGTTTTTT. The encoded protein is CASKPGRGEGITGELFF. The chain employs TRBV10-2 and TRBJ2-2; tentatively, D is TRBD1 (7 bases). The length of the CDR3 is 17 residues. Trimming cost V 7 bases and J 5 bases, with 23 bases left between them. The germline CDR1 and CDR2 sequences are WSHSY and SAAADI.

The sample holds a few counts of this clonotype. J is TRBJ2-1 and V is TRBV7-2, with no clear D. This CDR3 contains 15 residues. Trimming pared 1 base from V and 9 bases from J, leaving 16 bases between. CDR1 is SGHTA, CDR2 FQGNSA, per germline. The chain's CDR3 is CASSLGGSLFGEQFF. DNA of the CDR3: TGTGCCAGCAGCTTAGGGGGTAGTTTATTTGGTGAGCAGTTCTTC.

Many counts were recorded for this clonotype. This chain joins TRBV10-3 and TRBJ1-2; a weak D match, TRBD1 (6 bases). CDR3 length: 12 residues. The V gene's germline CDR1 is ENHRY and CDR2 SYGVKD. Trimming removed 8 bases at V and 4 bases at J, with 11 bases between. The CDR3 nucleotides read TGTGCCATCGTGGGGGCCGGCTATGGCTACACCTTC. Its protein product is CAIVGAGYGYTF.

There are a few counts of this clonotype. CDR3: CASSLPSRGLSTDTQYF. CDR3 bases: TGTGCCAGCAGCTTGCCTTCTCGTGGTCTTAGCACAGATACGCAGTATTTT. The rearrangement links TRBV5-4 to TRBJ2-3, with no clear D. Trimming removed 1 base from V and 0 bases from J, with 15 bases in between. CDR1 SGHNT and CDR2 YYREEE come from the germline V gene (reference sequence). This CDR3 has 17 amino acids.